The table lists the clone carrying this T cell receptor beta chain with a few counts. Its matching antigen is unknown. This record comes from a study of identical twins. Findings and limits, study-wide: Beta out-of-frame sequences displayed a weaker excess of sharing between twins. Zero-insertion analyses might be partly confounded by invariant T cells like MAIT and iNKT. In monozygotic twins, models underestimated the sharing of out-of-frame TCR alpha.

The CDR3 totals 16 residues. The junction had 8 bases not matched to a gene; V was cut back by 3 bases and J by 4 bases. CDR1 is LGHDT, CDR2 YNNKEL, per germline (reference sequence). MiXCR, run by TCRdb on the 5' RACE reads, gives a single entry per CDR3 protein. The table records roughly 260,000 distinct CDR3 sequences, approximately 7.9% of them present only once. In addition, the sample was reused for a study of yellow fever vaccine responses in identical twins. From that report: In identical twins, vaccine T cell responses appeared partly shared and partly individual.

V usage is TRBV3-1 and J usage is TRBJ2-2; 7 bases fit TRBD1. The TCR originated in a woman between 18 and 29 years old in good health. The sample comprised CD8+ T cells sorted from blood. The CDR3 coding sequence is TGTGCCAGCAGCCACCCAGGACAGGATCCCACCGGGGAGCTGTTTTTT. This translates into CASSHPGQDPTGELFF.